The sequence of this TCR beta chain was determined in a study of sequential checkpoint blockade in melanoma. Looking at the study overall: Arm A got nivolumab then ipilimumab; arm B the reverse, 1:1.

Specified treatment: randomized to nivolumab then ipilimumab (arm A) or the reverse (arm B). None of the patients previously received DNA-damaging chemotherapy. Sorted cells were live CD3+CD8+, lacking CD19 and CD56, from PBMCs. The CDR3 is made up of 14 amino acids. After removal of 6 bases from V and 1 base from J, the junction contained 4 bases not matched to a gene. The germline gives CDR1 ENHRY, CDR2 SYGVKD. Measured with immunoSEQ multiplex PCR; TCRdb has only the in-frame clones, and not every one. The table records roughly 10,000 clones, roughly 60% of them present only once. This receptor was identified in a human donor with melanoma. Sequencing was performed on CD8+ T cells sorted from blood (inferred from file names), taken from a patient given nivolumab and ipilimumab in sequence. The V and J genes are TRBV10-3 and TRBJ2-7; TRBD1 aligns across 9 bases. The chain's CDR3 is CAIRRTGESYEQYF. In DNA, the CDR3 is TGTGCCATCAGGCGGACAGGGGAATCCTACGAGCAGTACTTC.